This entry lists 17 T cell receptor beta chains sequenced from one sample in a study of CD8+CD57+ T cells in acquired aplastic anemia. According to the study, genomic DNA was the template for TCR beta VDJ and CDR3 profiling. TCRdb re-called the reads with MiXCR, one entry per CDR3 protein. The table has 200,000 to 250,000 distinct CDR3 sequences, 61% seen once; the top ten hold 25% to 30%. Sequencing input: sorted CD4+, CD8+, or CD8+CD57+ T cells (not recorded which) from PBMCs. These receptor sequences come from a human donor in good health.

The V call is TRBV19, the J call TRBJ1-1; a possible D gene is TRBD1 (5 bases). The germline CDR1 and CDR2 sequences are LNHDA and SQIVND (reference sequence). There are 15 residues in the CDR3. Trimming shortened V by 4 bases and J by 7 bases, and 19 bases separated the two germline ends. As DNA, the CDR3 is TGTGCCAGTAGTACGGGACGTAGCTCATACAATGAAGCTTTCTTT. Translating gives CASSTGRSSYNEAFF.

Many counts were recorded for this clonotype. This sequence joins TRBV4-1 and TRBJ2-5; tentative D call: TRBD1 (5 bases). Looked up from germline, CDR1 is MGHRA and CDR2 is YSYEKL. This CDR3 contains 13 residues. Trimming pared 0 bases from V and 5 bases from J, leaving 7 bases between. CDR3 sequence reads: CASSQERGETQYF. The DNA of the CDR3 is TGCGCCAGCAGCCAAGAAAGGGGCGAGACCCAGTACTTC.

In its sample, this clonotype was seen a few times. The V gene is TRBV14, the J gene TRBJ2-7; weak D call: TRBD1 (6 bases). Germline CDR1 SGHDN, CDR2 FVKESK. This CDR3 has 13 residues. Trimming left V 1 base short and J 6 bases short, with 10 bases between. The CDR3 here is CASSQAPTGEQYF. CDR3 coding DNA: TGTGCCAGCAGCCAAGCACCGACAGGCGAGCAGTACTTC.

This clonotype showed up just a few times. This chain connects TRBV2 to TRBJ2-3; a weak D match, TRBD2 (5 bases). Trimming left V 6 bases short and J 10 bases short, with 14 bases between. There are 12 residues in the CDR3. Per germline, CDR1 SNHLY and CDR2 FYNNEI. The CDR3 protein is CASRELAWAQYF. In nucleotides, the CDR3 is TGTGCCAGCAGAGAGCTAGCTTGGGCGCAGTATTTT.

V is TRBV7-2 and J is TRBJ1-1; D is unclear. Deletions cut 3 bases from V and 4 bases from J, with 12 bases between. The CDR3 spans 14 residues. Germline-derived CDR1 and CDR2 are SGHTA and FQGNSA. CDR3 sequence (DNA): TGTGCCAGCAGCTTCGGAAGGATAAGCACTGAAGCTTTCTTT. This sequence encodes CASSFGRISTEAFF.

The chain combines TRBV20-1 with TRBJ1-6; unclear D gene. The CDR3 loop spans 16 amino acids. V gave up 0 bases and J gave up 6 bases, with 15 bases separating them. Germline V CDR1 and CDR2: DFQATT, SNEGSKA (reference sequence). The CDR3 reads CSAREAGKVTNSPLHF. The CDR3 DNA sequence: TGCAGTGCTAGAGAGGCGGGGAAGGTGACTAATTCACCCCTCCACTTT.

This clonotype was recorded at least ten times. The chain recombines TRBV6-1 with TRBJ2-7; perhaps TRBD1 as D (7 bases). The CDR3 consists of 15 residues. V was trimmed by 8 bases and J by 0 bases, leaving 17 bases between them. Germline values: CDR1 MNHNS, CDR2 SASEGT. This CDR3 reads CASGDSGTASYEQYF. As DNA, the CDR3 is TGTGCCAGCGGGGACTCCGGGACAGCCTCCTACGAGCAGTACTTC.

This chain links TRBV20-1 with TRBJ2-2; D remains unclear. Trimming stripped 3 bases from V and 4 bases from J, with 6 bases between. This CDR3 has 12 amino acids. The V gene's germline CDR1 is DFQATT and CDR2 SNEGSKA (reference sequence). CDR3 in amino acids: CSASLSTGELFF. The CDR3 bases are TGCAGTGCTAGCCTAAGCACCGGGGAGCTGTTTTTT.

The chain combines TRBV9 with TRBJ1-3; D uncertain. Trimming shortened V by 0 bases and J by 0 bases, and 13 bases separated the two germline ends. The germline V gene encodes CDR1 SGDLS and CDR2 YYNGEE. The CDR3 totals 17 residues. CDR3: CASSVVGSRLSGNTIYF. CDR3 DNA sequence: TGTGCCAGCAGCGTAGTGGGGAGTAGGCTCTCTGGAAACACCATATATTTT.

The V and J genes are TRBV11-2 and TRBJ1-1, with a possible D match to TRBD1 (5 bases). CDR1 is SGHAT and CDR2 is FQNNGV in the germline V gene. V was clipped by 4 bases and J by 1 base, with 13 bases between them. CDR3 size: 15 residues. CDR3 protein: CASSYSTDANTEAFF. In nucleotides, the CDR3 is TGTGCCAGCAGCTACTCGACAGATGCGAACACTGAAGCTTTCTTT.

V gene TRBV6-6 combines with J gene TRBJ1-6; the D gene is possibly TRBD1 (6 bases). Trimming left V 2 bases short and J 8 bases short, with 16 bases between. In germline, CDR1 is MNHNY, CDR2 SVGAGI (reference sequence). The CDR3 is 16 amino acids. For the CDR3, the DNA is TGTGCCAGCAGTTACGGGCGACAGGCCGCTGATTCACCCCTCCACTTT. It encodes CASSYGRQAADSPLHF.

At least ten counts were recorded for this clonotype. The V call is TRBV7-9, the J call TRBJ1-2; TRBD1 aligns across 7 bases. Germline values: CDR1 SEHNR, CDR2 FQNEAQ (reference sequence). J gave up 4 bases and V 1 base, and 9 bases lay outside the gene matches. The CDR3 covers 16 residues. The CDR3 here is CASSLEPRGLAYGYTF. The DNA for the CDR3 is TGTGCCAGCAGCTTAGAACCCAGGGGGTTGGCCTATGGCTACACCTTC.

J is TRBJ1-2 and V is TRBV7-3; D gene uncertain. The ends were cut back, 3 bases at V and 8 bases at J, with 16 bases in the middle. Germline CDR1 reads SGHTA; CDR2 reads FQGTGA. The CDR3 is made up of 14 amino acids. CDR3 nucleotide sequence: TGTGCCAGCAGCTTGACGCTGGCTCCGGGAGGCTACACCTTC. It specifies CASSLTLAPGGYTF.

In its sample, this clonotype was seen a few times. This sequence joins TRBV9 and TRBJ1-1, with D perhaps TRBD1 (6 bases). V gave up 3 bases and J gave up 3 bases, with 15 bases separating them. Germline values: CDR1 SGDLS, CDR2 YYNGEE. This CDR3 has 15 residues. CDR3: CASSANRVEDTEAFF. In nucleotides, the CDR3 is TGTGCCAGCAGCGCTAACAGGGTGGAGGACACTGAAGCTTTCTTT.

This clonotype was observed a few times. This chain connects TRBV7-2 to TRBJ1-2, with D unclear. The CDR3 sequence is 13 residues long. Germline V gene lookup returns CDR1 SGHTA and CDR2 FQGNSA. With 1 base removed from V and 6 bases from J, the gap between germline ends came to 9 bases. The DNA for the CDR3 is TGTGCCAGCAGCTTAGACAGCCCCGATGGCTACACCTTC. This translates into CASSLDSPDGYTF.

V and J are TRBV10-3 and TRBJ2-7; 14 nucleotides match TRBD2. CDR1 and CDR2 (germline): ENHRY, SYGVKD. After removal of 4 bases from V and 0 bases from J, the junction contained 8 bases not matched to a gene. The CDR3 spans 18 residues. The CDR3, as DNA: TGTGCCATCAGTGTAGGGACTAGCGGGAGTGGAAGCTCCTACGAGCAGTACTTC. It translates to CAISVGTSGSGSSYEQYF.

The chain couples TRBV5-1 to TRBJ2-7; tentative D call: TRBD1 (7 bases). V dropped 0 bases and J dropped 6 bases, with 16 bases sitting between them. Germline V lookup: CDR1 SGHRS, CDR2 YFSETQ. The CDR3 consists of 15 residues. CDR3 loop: CASSLVGGGPSEQYF. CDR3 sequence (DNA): TGCGCCAGCAGCTTGGTTGGAGGGGGCCCCTCCGAGCAGTACTTC.